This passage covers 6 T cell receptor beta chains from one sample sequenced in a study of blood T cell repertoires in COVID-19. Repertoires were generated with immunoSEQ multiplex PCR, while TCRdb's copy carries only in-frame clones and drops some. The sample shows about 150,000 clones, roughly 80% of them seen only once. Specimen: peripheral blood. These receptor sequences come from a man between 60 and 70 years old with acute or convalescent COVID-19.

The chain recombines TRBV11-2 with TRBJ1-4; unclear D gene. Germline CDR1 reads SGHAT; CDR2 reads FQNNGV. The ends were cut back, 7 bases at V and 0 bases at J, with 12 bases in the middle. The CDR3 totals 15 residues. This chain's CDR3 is CASTPERATNEKLFF. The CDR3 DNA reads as TGTGCCAGCACCCCCGAGAGGGCAACTAATGAAAAACTGTTTTTT. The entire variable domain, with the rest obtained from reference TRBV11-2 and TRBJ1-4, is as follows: EAGVAQSPRYKIIEKRQSVAFWCNPISGHATLYWYQQILGQGPKLLIQFQNNGVVDDSQLPKDRFSAERLKGVDSTLKIQPAKLEDSAVYLCASTPERATNEKLFFGSGTQLSVL.

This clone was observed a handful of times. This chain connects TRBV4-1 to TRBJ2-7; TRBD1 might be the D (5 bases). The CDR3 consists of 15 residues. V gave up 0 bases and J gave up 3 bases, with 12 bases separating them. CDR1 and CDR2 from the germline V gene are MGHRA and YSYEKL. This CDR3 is CASSQDWAGHYEQYF. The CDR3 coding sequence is TGCGCCAGCAGCCAAGATTGGGCAGGGCACTACGAGCAGTACTTC.

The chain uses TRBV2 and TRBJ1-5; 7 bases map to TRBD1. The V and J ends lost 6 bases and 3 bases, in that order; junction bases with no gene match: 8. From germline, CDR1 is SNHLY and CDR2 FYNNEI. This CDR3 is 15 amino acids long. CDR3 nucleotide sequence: TGTGCCAGCAGGCCGGGACAGAATTACAATCAGCCCCAGCATTTT. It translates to CASRPGQNYNQPQHF.

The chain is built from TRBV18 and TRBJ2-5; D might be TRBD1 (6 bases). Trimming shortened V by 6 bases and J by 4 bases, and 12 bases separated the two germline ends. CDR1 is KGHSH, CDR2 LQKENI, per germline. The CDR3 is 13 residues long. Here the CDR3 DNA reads TGTGCCAGCTCGCTGTACAGGGTAGAGACCCAGTACTTC. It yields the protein CASSLYRVETQYF. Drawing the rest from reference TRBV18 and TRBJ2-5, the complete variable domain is NAGVMQNPRHLVRRRGQEARLRCSPMKGHSHVYWYRQLPEEGLKFMVYLQKENIIDESGMPKERFSAEFPKEGPSILRIQQVVRGDSAAYFCASSLYRVETQYFGPGTRLLVL.

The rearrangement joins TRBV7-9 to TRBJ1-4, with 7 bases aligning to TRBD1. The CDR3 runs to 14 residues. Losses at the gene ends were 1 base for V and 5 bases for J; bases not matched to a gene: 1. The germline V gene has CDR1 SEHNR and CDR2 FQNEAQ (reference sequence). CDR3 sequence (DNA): TGTGCCAGCAGCTTAGAACAGGGGAATGAAAAACTGTTTTTT. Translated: CASSLEQGNEKLFF.

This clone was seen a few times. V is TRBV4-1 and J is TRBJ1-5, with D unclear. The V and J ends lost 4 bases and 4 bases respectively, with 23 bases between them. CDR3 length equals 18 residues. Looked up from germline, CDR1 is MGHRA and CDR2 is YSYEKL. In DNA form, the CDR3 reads TGCGCCAGCAGCCCTACTCCTTCTGGAGGTATTAAGAATCAGCCCCAGCATTTT. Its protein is CASSPTPSGGIKNQPQHF.